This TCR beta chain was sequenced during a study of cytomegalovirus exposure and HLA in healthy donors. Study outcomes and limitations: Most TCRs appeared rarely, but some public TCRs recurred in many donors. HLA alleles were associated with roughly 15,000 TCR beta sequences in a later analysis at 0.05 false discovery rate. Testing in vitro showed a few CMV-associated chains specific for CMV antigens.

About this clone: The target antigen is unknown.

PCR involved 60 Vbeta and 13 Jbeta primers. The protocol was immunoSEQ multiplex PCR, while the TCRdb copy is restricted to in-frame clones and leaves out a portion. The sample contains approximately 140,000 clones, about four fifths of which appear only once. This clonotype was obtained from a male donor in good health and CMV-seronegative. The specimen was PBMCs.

This chain's CDR3 is CASSQTGDGNEQYF. DNA for the CDR3: TGCGCCAGCAGCCAAACGGGGGATGGCAACGAGCAGTACTTC. The J gene is TRBJ2-7, the V gene TRBV4-1; tentative D call: TRBD2 (6 bases). The CDR3 loop spans 14 amino acids. Trimming removed 2 bases at V and 5 bases at J, with 13 bases between. CDR1 MGHRA and CDR2 YSYEKL come from the germline V gene.